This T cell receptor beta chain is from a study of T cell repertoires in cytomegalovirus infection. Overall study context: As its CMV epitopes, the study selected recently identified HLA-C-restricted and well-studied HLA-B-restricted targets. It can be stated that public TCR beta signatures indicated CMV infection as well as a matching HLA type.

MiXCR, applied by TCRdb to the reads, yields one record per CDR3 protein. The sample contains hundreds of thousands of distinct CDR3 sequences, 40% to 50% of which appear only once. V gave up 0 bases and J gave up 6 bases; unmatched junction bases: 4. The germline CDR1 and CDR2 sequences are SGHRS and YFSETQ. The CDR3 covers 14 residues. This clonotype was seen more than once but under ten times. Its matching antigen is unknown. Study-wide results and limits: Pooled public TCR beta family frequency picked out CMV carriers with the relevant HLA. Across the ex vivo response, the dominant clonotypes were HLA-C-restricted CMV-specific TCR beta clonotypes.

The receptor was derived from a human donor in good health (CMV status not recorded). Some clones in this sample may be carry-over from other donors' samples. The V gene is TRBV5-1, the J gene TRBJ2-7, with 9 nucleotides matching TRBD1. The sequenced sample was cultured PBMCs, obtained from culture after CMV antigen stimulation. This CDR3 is CASSLGGQGTEQYF. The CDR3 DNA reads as TGCGCCAGCAGCTTGGGAGGACAGGGGACCGAGCAGTACTTC.